This section outlines one T cell receptor (beta chain) sequence together with its context. The data originate from a study of blood T cell repertoires in COVID-19. Turning to the study itself: Material from acute and convalescent COVID-19 was sourced from the United States, Italy and Spain.

Germline trimming cut 5 bases from V and 0 bases from J; bases unmatched to any gene: 9. Germline loops: CDR1 LNHDA, CDR2 SQIVND (reference sequence). This CDR3 contains 18 residues. Under the authors' procedure: Amplifying reference gene primers gave estimates of nucleated cell counts. TCRdb's copy holds only in-frame clones and misses some; the assay was immunoSEQ multiplex PCR. That table gives V, J and clone size, and the DNA gave D and trimming. Seen here are roughly 63,000 clones, 88% observed once, and the top ten hold 2% to 2.5%. The sample taken for sequencing was peripheral blood. The J gene is TRBJ2-2, the V gene TRBV19; TRBD1 matches 10 bases. The sequence came from a human donor in a cohort sampled during active COVID-19. The chain's CDR3 is CASSPGTGEWANTGELFF. CDR3 coding DNA: TGTGCCAGTAGTCCAGGGACAGGGGAGTGGGCGAACACCGGGGAGCTGTTTTTT.